The 13 T cell receptor beta chains given below trace back to one sample, sequenced in a study of post-analysis software for immune sequencing data. Study-wide findings and caveats: TRBV segments more frequent in patients than in controls numbered several and included TRBV5-6, TRBV5-1 and TRBV20-1.

These receptors' targets are unknown. cDNA libraries of TCR beta carried unique molecular identifiers. Each CDR3 protein gets one entry after TCRdb re-called the PCR reads with MiXCR. In the table there are a few hundred thousand distinct CDR3 sequences, about 38% of which are singletons. Sequencing input: blood. The receptors were gathered from a girl between 10 and 17 years old with multiple sclerosis.

To note about this clonotype: Possible read error: a much larger clone is one base away. The chain links TRBV11-2 to TRBJ2-3; no definite D call. The germline gives CDR1 SGHAT, CDR2 FQNNGV. This CDR3 comprises 15 residues. CDR3 sequence reads: CTSSLQWLLADTQYF. CDR3 bases: TGTACCAGCAGCTTACAATGGCTCCTGGCAGATACGCAGTATTTT. The complete variable domain, with remaining parts taken from reference TRBV11-2 and TRBJ2-3, reads EAGVAQSPRYKIIEKRQSVAFWCNPISGHATLYWYQQILGQGPKLLIQFQNNGVVDDSQLPKDRFSAERLKGVDSTLKIQPAKLEDSAVYLCTSSLQWLLADTQYFGPGTRLTVL.

This clonotype was observed at least ten times. The DNA of the CDR3 is TGTGCCATCAGGGGGACTAGCTCGGACCAGTTCTTC. It specifies CAIRGTSSDQFF. The rearrangement joins TRBV10-3 to TRBJ2-1; TRBD2 aligns across 9 bases. Germline CDR1 reads ENHRY; CDR2 reads SYGVKD. The length of the CDR3 is 12 residues. After removal of 6 bases from V and 13 bases from J, the junction contained 7 bases not matched to a gene.

This clonotype was recorded many times. The chain links TRBV11-1 to TRBJ2-7; D unclear. Germline V lookup: CDR1 SGHAT, CDR2 FQDESV (reference sequence). The length of the CDR3 is 15 residues. Deletions cut 1 base from V and 2 bases from J, with 12 bases between. The CDR3 DNA follows: TGTGCCAGCAGCTTAGGATCAGTTGGTCCCTACGAGCAGTACTTC. Encoded protein: CASSLGSVGPYEQYF.

The CDR3 reads CASSEGGRRPNQPQHF. The CDR3, as DNA: TGTGCCAGCAGTGAAGGAGGGCGCAGACCCAATCAGCCCCAGCATTTT. The chain is built from TRBV2 and TRBJ1-5; D is undetermined. The CDR3 contains 16 residues. Trimming shortened V by 1 base and J by 3 bases, and 13 bases separated the two germline ends. CDR1 is SNHLY, CDR2 FYNNEI, per germline.

A note on this clonotype: Just one base apart from a much larger clone, this may be a read error. The chain is built from TRBV3-1 and TRBJ2-1; 7 bases are a match to TRBD2. The CDR3 contains 16 residues. The germline V gene encodes CDR1 LGHDT and CDR2 YNNKEL (reference sequence). The CDR3 protein is CANSLRAGLSYNEQFF. CDR3 DNA: TGTGCCAACAGCCTTAGAGCGGGGCTCTCCTACAATGAGCAGTTCTTC.

This clonotype occurred many times. The chain links TRBV12-3 or TRBV12-4 to TRBJ2-1, with TRBD2 matching over 9 bases. This CDR3 region has 16 residues. V was pared by 5 bases and J by 4 bases, with 9 bases of the junction left unmatched. The CDR3 here is CASSKHSGSGYNEQFF. DNA for the CDR3: TGTGCCAGCAGTAAACATAGCGGGAGCGGTTACAATGAGCAGTTCTTC.

The table lists this clonotype with many counts. The rearrangement joins TRBV2 to TRBJ2-7; a weak D match, TRBD2 (5 bases). The CDR3 has 14 residues. V gave up 6 bases and J gave up 2 bases, with 14 bases separating them. Looked up from germline, CDR1 is SNHLY and CDR2 is FYNNEI. Written as DNA, the CDR3 is TGTGCCAGCAGAAGAGGACTCCAGCCCTACGAGCAGTACTTC. It encodes CASRRGLQPYEQYF.

The table lists this clonotype with many counts. The gene calls are TRBV7-2 and TRBJ2-1; 15 bases are shared with TRBD2. In germline, CDR1 is SGHTA, CDR2 FQGNSA. J was trimmed by 10 bases and V by 4 bases; bases with no gene match: 8. The CDR3 contains 16 residues. The CDR3 DNA reads TGTGCCAGCAGCTCACGGGGACTAGCGGGAGGTCAGGAGCAGTTCTTC. The encoded protein is CASSSRGLAGGQEQFF.

Worth noting for this clonotype: A much larger clone lies one base from this, so it may be a read error. The chain uses TRBV20-1 and TRBJ2-1; 9 bases are shared with TRBD1. CDR3 length: 15 amino acids. In germline, CDR1 is DFQATT, CDR2 SNEGSKA (reference sequence). The CDR3 loop reads CGAIGTGWYDNEQFF. In nucleotides, the CDR3 is TGCGGTGCTATAGGGACAGGGTGGTACGACAATGAGCAGTTCTTC.

The V and J genes are TRBV6-5 and TRBJ2-6; D unclear. V shed 4 bases and J shed 0 bases, with 13 bases lying between them. CDR1 and CDR2 from the germline V gene are MNHEY and SVGAGI. There are 17 residues in the CDR3. The CDR3, as DNA: TGTGCCAGCAGTTCCCTGGAACGGCTCTCTGGGGCCAACGTCCTGACTTTC. Its translation is CASSSLERLSGANVLTF.

The J gene is TRBJ2-3, the V gene TRBV12-3 or TRBV12-4; no firm D call. Trimming removed 2 bases at V and 4 bases at J, with 10 bases between. CDR3 size: 14 residues. The CDR3, as DNA: TGTGCCAGCAGTTTAACCCCGGGCGCAGATACGCAGTATTTT. Protein product: CASSLTPGADTQYF.

To note about this clonotype: One end of the junction does not line up with germline, which may come from a read error. For the CDR3, the DNA is TGTGCCAGCAGTTACGACAGGGCACAGGGTTCACCCCCCCACTTT. It encodes CASSYDRAQGSPPHF. The chain recombines TRBV6-5 with TRBJ1-6; 7 positions agree with TRBD1. CDR3 length: 15 amino acids. CDR1 is MNHEY and CDR2 is SVGAGI in the germline V gene.

This chain links TRBV20-1 with TRBJ2-5; 7 bases align to TRBD2. The length of the CDR3 is 14 residues. V trimming: 0 bases; J trimming: 4 bases; junction bases outside the gene matches: 5. Germline V lookup: CDR1 DFQATT, CDR2 SNEGSKA (reference sequence). CDR3 sequence reads: CSAREGREGETQYF. DNA of the CDR3: TGCAGTGCTAGAGAGGGCAGGGAGGGAGAGACCCAGTACTTC.